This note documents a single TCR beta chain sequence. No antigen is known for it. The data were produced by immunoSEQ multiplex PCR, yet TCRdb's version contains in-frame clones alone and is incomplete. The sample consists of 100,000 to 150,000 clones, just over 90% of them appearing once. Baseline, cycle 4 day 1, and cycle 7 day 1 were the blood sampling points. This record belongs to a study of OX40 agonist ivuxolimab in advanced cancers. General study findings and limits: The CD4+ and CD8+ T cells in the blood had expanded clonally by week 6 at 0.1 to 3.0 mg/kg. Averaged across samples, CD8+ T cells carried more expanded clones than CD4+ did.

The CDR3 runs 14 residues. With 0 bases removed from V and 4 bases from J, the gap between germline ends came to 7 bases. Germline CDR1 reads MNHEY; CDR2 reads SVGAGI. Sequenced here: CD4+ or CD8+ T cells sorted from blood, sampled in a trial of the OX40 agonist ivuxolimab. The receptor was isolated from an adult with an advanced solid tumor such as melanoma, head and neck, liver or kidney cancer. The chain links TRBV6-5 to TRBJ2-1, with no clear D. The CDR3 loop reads CASSYSWGYNEQFF. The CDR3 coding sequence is TGTGCCAGCAGTTACTCATGGGGATACAATGAGCAGTTCTTC.